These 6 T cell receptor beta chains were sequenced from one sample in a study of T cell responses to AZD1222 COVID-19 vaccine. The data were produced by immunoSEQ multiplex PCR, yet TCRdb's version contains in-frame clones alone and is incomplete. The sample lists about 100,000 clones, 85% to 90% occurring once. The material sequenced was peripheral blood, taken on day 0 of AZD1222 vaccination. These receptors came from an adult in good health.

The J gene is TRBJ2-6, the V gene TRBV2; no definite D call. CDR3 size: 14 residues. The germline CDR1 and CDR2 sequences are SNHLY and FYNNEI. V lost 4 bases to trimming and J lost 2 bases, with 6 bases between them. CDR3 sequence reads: CASSGITGANVLTF. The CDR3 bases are TGTGCCAGCAGTGGAATAACTGGGGCCAACGTCCTGACTTTC. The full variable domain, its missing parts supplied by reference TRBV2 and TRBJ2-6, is EPEVTQTPSHQVTQMGQEVILRCVPISNHLYFYWYRQILGQKVEFLVSFYNNEISEKSEIFDDQFSVERPDGSNFTLKIRSTKLEDSAMYFCASSGITGANVLTFGAGSRLTVL.

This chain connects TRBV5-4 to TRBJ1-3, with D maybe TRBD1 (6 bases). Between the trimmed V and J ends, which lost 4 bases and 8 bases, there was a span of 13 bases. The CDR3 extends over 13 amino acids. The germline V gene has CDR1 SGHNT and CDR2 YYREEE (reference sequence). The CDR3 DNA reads TGTGCCAGCAGCCTACAGGGTTCGGACACCATATATTTT. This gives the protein CASSLQGSDTIYF.

CDR3: CASSDSTSGPNEQFF. Here the CDR3 DNA reads TGTGCCAGCAGTGACTCTACTAGCGGACCGAATGAGCAGTTCTTC. This sequence joins TRBV6-4 and TRBJ2-1, with 8 bases matching TRBD2. The J segment lost 7 bases and the V segment lost 0 bases, leaving 5 bases of the junction unmatched. Per the germline V gene, CDR1 is MRHNA and CDR2 is SNTAGT. The length of the CDR3 is 15 residues.

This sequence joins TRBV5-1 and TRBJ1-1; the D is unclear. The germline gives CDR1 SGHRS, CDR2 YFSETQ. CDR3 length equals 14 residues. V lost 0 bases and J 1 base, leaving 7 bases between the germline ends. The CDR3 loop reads CASSLVRENTEAFF. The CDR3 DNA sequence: TGCGCCAGCAGCTTGGTAAGGGAGAACACTGAAGCTTTCTTT.

CDR3 in DNA: TGTGCCAGCTCACCCGAAAGTCGAACTAATGAAAAACTGTTTTTT. Translated: CASSPESRTNEKLFF. The rearrangement links TRBV18 to TRBJ1-4; unclear D gene. This CDR3 contains 15 residues. The germline CDR1 and CDR2 sequences are KGHSH and LQKENI. Trimming pared 3 bases from V and 1 base from J, leaving 9 bases between.

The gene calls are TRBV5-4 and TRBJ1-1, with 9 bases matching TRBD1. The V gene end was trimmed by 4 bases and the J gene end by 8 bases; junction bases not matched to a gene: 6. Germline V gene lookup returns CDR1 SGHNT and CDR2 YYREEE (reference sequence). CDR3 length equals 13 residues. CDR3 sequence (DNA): TGTGCCAGCAGCCCGGACAGGGGCCGGGAAGCTTTCTTT. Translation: CASSPDRGREAFF.